These 20 T cell receptor beta chains originate from one sample sequenced in a study of PD-L1 blockade in urothelial cancer. The time point: peripheral blood 6 weeks after treatment start. Method: immunoSEQ multiplex PCR; TCRdb's copy keeps in-frame clones and lacks some. The sample yields tens of thousands of clones, around 84% seen once. The source was PBMCs, collected around atezolizumab (anti-PD-L1) treatment. These receptors were taken from a man aged 65 to 85 with urothelial cancer.

This clone was recorded once. The V gene is TRBV15, the J gene TRBJ2-2; possible D gene TRBD1, 6 bases. V lost 1 base, J lost 2 bases, and 8 bases lay in between. The germline V gene has CDR1 LNHNV and CDR2 YYDKDF (reference sequence). This CDR3 has 15 residues. CDR3 sequence (DNA): TGTGCCACCAGCAGAGGGACAGTCAACACCGGGGAGCTGTTTTTT. This encodes CATSRGTVNTGELFF.

This rearrangement joins TRBV9 to TRBJ1-2; a weak D match, TRBD1 (6 bases). CDR1 and CDR2 from the germline V gene are SGDLS and YYNGEE. The ends were cut back, 5 bases at V and 4 bases at J, with 12 bases in the middle. The CDR3 extends over 13 amino acids. CDR3 amino acids: CASSHGQTYGYTF. CDR3 coding DNA: TGTGCCAGCAGTCACGGACAGACCTATGGCTACACCTTC.

This clone was found a few times. The chain employs TRBV15 and TRBJ2-5, with 7 bases matching TRBD2. CDR1 and CDR2 (germline): LNHNV, YYDKDF (reference sequence). V shed 0 bases, J shed 4 bases, and the junction held 14 bases outside the gene matches. The length of the CDR3 is 18 residues. CDR3: CATSRDAGWWGGRETQYF. The CDR3 DNA sequence: TGTGCCACCAGCAGAGATGCCGGTTGGTGGGGGGGGAGAGAGACCCAGTACTTC.

This clone occurred once. This chain uses TRBV5-4 with TRBJ2-3; possibly TRBD1 for D (5 bases). Germline values: CDR1 SGHNT, CDR2 YYREEE (reference sequence). CDR3 length: 16 amino acids. Trimming stripped 3 bases from V and 2 bases from J, with 16 bases between. The CDR3 is CASSSSPGWDTDTQYF. Written as DNA, the CDR3 is TGTGCCAGCAGCTCGTCACCAGGGTGGGACACAGATACGCAGTATTTT.

This chain connects TRBV18 to TRBJ1-1; D is ambiguous. The germline V gene has CDR1 KGHSH and CDR2 LQKENI. V lost 4 bases and J lost 4, with 7 bases in between. This CDR3 spans 12 amino acids. The CDR3 is CASSLQVTEAFF. CDR3 DNA sequence: TGTGCCAGCTCACTTCAGGTCACTGAAGCTTTCTTT.

The J gene is TRBJ2-3, the V gene TRBV28; weak D call: TRBD2 (6 bases). Deletions cut 2 bases from V and 7 bases from J, with 13 bases between. This CDR3 region has 14 residues. Germline CDR1 reads MDHEN; CDR2 reads SYDVKM. The CDR3 sequence: CASSLRAEGNTQYF. As DNA, the CDR3 is TGTGCCAGCAGTTTAAGAGCGGAGGGCAATACGCAGTATTTT.

The chain is built from TRBV2 and TRBJ2-1; 10 bases map to TRBD2. Losses at the gene ends were 6 bases for V and 0 bases for J; bases not matched to a gene: 2. Germline V gives CDR1 SNHLY, CDR2 FYNNEI. The CDR3 has 15 residues. The CDR3 sequence is CASRASGSSYNEQFF. Written as DNA, the CDR3 is TGTGCCAGCAGAGCTAGCGGGAGCTCCTACAATGAGCAGTTCTTC.

This clone was found once. The V call is TRBV27, the J call TRBJ1-5; D is possibly TRBD1 (5 bases). CDR1 is MNHEY and CDR2 is SMNVEV in the germline V gene (reference sequence). Trimming took 4 bases from V and 7 from J, leaving 8 bases between them. This CDR3 spans 12 amino acids. CDR3 in amino acids: CASSSTGQPQHF. Written as DNA, the CDR3 is TGTGCCAGCAGTTCCACAGGCCAGCCCCAGCATTTT.

J is TRBJ1-2 and V is TRBV19, with 9 bases aligning to TRBD1. J gave up 6 bases and V 9 bases, and 11 bases lay outside the gene matches. Germline lookup yields CDR1 LNHDA and CDR2 SQIVND (reference sequence). CDR3 size: 14 residues. CDR3 in DNA: TGTGCCAGCGAAACAACAGGGGGCGTCAATGGCTACACCTTC. It specifies CASETTGGVNGYTF. Complete variable domain (other parts from reference TRBV19 and TRBJ1-2): DGGITQSPKYLFRKEGQNVTLSCEQNLNHDAMYWYRQDPGQGLRLIYYSQIVNDFQKGDIAEGYSVSREKKESFPLTVTSAQKNPTAFYLCASETTGGVNGYTFGSGTRLTVV.

This clone appeared once. The chain couples TRBV30 to TRBJ1-6; D unresolved. V dropped 3 bases and J dropped 4 bases, with 4 bases sitting between them. Germline V gives CDR1 GTSNPN, CDR2 SVGIG (reference sequence). This CDR3 spans 12 amino acids. CDR3 bases: TGTGCCTGGAGCCTTTATAATTCACCCCTCCACTTT. Translating it yields CAWSLYNSPLHF.

The chain recombines TRBV5-1 with TRBJ2-7, with D tentatively TRBD1 (6 bases). The CDR3 is made up of 14 amino acids. The germline V and J ends were trimmed by 4 bases and 6 bases, with 17 bases remaining between them. Germline V gene lookup returns CDR1 SGHRS and CDR2 YFSETQ. The CDR3 nucleotides read TGCGCCAGCAGCCTGAACAGGGAGATGGGCGAGCAGTACTTC. Its translation: CASSLNREMGEQYF.

This clone was recorded once. V and J are TRBV19 and TRBJ2-1; tentatively, D is TRBD2 (7 bases). The CDR3 is made up of 15 amino acids. V lost 4 bases, J lost 10 bases, and 20 bases lay in between. The germline V gene has CDR1 LNHDA and CDR2 SQIVND (reference sequence). The CDR3 coding sequence is TGTGCCAGTAGTACCCTAGGGGGGGGGCCAAGCGAGCAGTTCTTC. Residues: CASSTLGGGPSEQFF.

The CDR3 loop is CASSLGRENTEAFF. For the CDR3, the DNA is TGTGCCAGCAGCTTAGGACGGGAGAACACTGAAGCTTTCTTT. The gene calls are TRBV11-3 and TRBJ1-1, with D unresolved. Trimming removed 1 base at V and 1 base at J, with 7 bases between. Germline V gene sequence: CDR1 SGHNT, CDR2 YENEEA. The CDR3 contains 14 residues.

The chain uses TRBV5-4 and TRBJ2-7; 9 nucleotides agree with TRBD2. Unmatched junction bases numbered 6, after V lost 8 bases and J lost 0 bases. In germline, CDR1 is SGHNT, CDR2 YYREEE (reference sequence). The CDR3 contains 14 residues. In DNA, the CDR3 is TGTGCCAGTTCTAGCGGGATTAGCTCCTACGAGCAGTACTTC. Translation: CASSSGISSYEQYF. Full variable domain (remainder filled in from reference TRBV5-4 and TRBJ2-7): ETGVTQSPTHLIKTRGQQVTLRCSSQSGHNTVSWYQQALGQGPQFIFQYYREEENGRGNFPPRFSGLQFPNYSSELNVNALELDDSALYLCASSSGISSYEQYFGPGTRLTVT.

The table lists this clone with a few counts. The chain combines TRBV5-1 with TRBJ2-3, with 9 bases lining up with TRBD2. The CDR3 is 16 amino acids. Germline V gene lookup returns CDR1 SGHRS and CDR2 YFSETQ. V gave up 4 bases and J gave up 5 bases; unmatched junction bases: 11. CDR3 nucleotide sequence: TGCGCCAGCAGCCCGGGAGGTAGCGGGAGATTAGATACGCAGTATTTT. Its protein is CASSPGGSGRLDTQYF.

This clone was recorded once. The rearrangement links TRBV9 to TRBJ2-3, with 8 bases lining up with TRBD2. Germline V gene data show CDR1 as SGDLS and CDR2 as YYNGEE. The CDR3 has 15 amino acids. V gave up 3 bases and J gave up 2 bases; unmatched junction bases: 5. CDR3 bases: TGTGCCAGCAGCGCAACTAGCGGCCCCACAGATACGCAGTATTTT. Translation: CASSATSGPTDTQYF. The whole variable domain, remainder taken from reference TRBV9 and TRBJ2-3, is DSGVTQTPKHLITATGQRVTLRCSPRSGDLSVYWYQQSLDQGLQFLIQYYNGEERAKGNILERFSAQQFPDLHSELNLSSLELGDSALYFCASSATSGPTDTQYFGPGTRLTVL.

The genes are TRBV5-1 and TRBJ2-2, with 11 bases lining up with TRBD2. The J segment lost 3 bases and the V segment lost 4 bases, leaving 2 bases of the junction unmatched. Germline CDR1 is SGHRS and CDR2 is YFSETQ. This CDR3 has 15 residues. The CDR3 sequence is CASSQLAGDTGELFF. In DNA form, the CDR3 reads TGCGCCAGCAGCCAACTAGCGGGAGACACCGGGGAGCTGTTTTTT. The full variable domain, with the rest looked up from reference TRBV5-1 and TRBJ2-2, is KAGVTQTPRYLIKTRGQQVTLSCSPISGHRSVSWYQQTPGQGLQFLFEYFSETQRNKGNFPGRFSGRQFSNSRSEMNVSTLELGDSALYLCASSQLAGDTGELFFGEGSRLTVL.

The chain joins TRBV15 to TRBJ1-2, with 7 nucleotides matching TRBD1. There are 14 residues in the CDR3. The V segment lost 1 base and the J segment 4 bases; nucleotides outside the gene matches: 3. Germline CDR1 reads LNHNV; CDR2 reads YYDKDF (reference sequence). CDR3 DNA sequence: TGTGCCACCAGCAGAGGAGGACAGGCCTATGGCTACACCTTC. Protein sequence: CATSRGGQAYGYTF.

The chain couples TRBV2 to TRBJ2-7; D possibly corresponds to TRBD2 (5 bases). CDR3 length: 13 residues. CDR1 and CDR2 from the germline V gene are SNHLY and FYNNEI. The V end was cut by 5 bases, the J end by 4 bases, with 12 bases between. Here the CDR3 DNA reads TGTGCCAGCAGTTCGAATGGGGAGTACGAGCAGTACTTC. The encoded protein is CASSSNGEYEQYF.

The rearrangement links TRBV30 to TRBJ2-1; D is possibly TRBD2 (5 bases). V lost 2 bases to trimming and J lost 8 bases, with 7 bases between them. Per germline, CDR1 GTSNPN and CDR2 SVGIG (reference sequence). The CDR3 contains 11 residues. The CDR3 reads CAWSLRDEQFF. CDR3 nucleotides: TGTGCCTGGAGTCTGAGGGATGAGCAGTTCTTC.